These T cell receptor beta chains were read from a single sample in a study of response to subunit inactivated influenza vaccine. Each CDR3 protein is one row after TCRdb ran MiXCR on the RT-PCR reads. The sample has 650,000 to 800,000 distinct CDR3 sequences, 14% seen once. This specimen consisted of PBMCs from blood, obtained around two weeks before vaccination. The receptors derive from a man in his fifties who received an inactivated influenza vaccine. CDR3s include the opening cysteine and the closing phenylalanine or tryptophan. The D gene is left open where the match is weak. Some rows have no size entry. The others give once, few or many, or a class for an expanded clone.

v_gene: TRBV30; abundance: -; d_gene: -; j_gene: TRBJ1-4; CDR3aa: CAWSADGGRRRFF; CDR3nt: TGTGCCTGGAGTGCGGACGGAGGTAGAAGGCGGTTTTTT
v_gene: TRBV5-4; abundance: -; d_gene: TRBD1; j_gene: TRBJ2-4; CDR3aa: CASSAGQGAAKNIQYF; CDR3nt: TGTGCCAGCAGCGCCGGACAGGGGGCGGCCAAAAACATTCAGTACTTC
v_gene: TRBV5-1; abundance: -; d_gene: TRBD1; j_gene: TRBJ2-7; CDR3aa: CASSLVVTGNKQYF; CDR3nt: TGCGCCAGCAGCTTGGTCGTGACAGGGAACAAGCAGTACTTC
v_gene: TRBV7-2; abundance: few; d_gene: -; j_gene: TRBJ2-5; CDR3aa: CASSSEPWRETQYF; CDR3nt: TGTGCCAGCAGCTCAGAACCCTGGCGGGAGACCCAGTACTTC
v_gene: TRBV20-1; abundance: -; d_gene: -; j_gene: TRBJ2-7; CDR3aa: CSAHPNGGTAYEQYF; CDR3nt: TGCAGTGCCCACCCAAATGGGGGGACTGCCTACGAGCAGTACTTC
v_gene: TRBV16; abundance: -; d_gene: -; j_gene: TRBJ1-4; CDR3aa: CASSPMVSGEKLFF; CDR3nt: TGTGCCAGCAGCCCCATGGTTAGTGGTGAAAAACTGTTTTTT
v_gene: TRBV20-1; abundance: many; d_gene: TRBD2; j_gene: TRBJ2-7; CDR3aa: CSAQGGLAGDTYEQYF; CDR3nt: TGCAGTGCTCAGGGGGGGCTAGCGGGGGATACTTACGAGCAGTACTTC
v_gene: TRBV13; abundance: -; d_gene: -; j_gene: TRBJ2-5; CDR3aa: CASSFRVGFGETQYF; CDR3nt: TGTGCCAGCAGCTTCAGGGTGGGTTTCGGGGAGACCCAGTACTTC
v_gene: TRBV24-1; abundance: few; d_gene: -; j_gene: TRBJ2-3; CDR3aa: CATSDLPRGGLDTQYF; CDR3nt: TGTGCCACCAGTGACCTACCCCGGGGCGGTCTCGATACGCAGTATTTT
v_gene: TRBV11-2; abundance: -; d_gene: -; j_gene: TRBJ2-7; CDR3aa: CATTALQSRHEQYF; CDR3nt: TGTGCCACTACGGCTCTACAGAGTCGCCACGAGCAGTACTTC
v_gene: TRBV20-1; abundance: -; d_gene: TRBD2; j_gene: TRBJ2-2; CDR3aa: CSALLAGGPGELFF; CDR3nt: TGCAGTGCCCTTCTAGCGGGAGGGCCCGGGGAGCTGTTTTTT
v_gene: TRBV5-6; abundance: few; d_gene: -; j_gene: TRBJ2-7; CDR3aa: CASSQLGTGTYEQYF; CDR3nt: TGTGCCAGCAGCCAATTGGGTACAGGGACCTACGAGCAGTACTTC
v_gene: TRBV15; abundance: once; d_gene: TRBD2; j_gene: TRBJ2-7; CDR3aa: CATSRGGRAYEQYF; CDR3nt: TGTGCCACCAGCAGGGGCGGGAGGGCCTACGAGCAGTACTTC
v_gene: TRBV12-3/TRBV12-4; abundance: few; d_gene: -; j_gene: TRBJ1-1; CDR3aa: CASKGPGAGGEAFF; CDR3nt: TGTGCCAGCAAAGGACCCGGAGCCGGAGGTGAAGCTTTCTTT
v_gene: TRBV6-1; abundance: many; d_gene: TRBD1; j_gene: TRBJ2-1; CDR3aa: CASSSGTGGFNEQFF; CDR3nt: TGTGCCAGCAGCTCCGGGACAGGGGGATTTAATGAGCAGTTCTTC
v_gene: TRBV21-1; abundance: -; d_gene: -; j_gene: TRBJ2-5; CDR3aa: CASSKEFVGPRTQYF; CDR3nt: TGTGCCAGCAGCAAAGAGTTCGTAGGGCCCCGGACCCAGTACTTC
v_gene: TRBV9; abundance: few; d_gene: -; j_gene: TRBJ2-4; CDR3aa: CASSGWVPGVTRPTKNIQYF; CDR3nt: TGTGCCAGCAGCGGGTGGGTGCCAGGGGTCACTAGACCTACCAAAAACATTCAGTACTTC
v_gene: TRBV28; abundance: -; d_gene: -; j_gene: TRBJ1-2; CDR3aa: CATSGGLNYGYTF; CDR3nt: TGTGCCACCTCGGGGGGGCTTAACTATGGCTACACCTTC
v_gene: TRBV7-9; abundance: -; d_gene: TRBD2; j_gene: TRBJ2-7; CDR3aa: CASSYPAGGHYEQYF; CDR3nt: TGTGCCAGCAGCTATCCAGCGGGAGGGCACTACGAGCAGTACTTC
v_gene: TRBV5-1; abundance: many; d_gene: -; j_gene: TRBJ2-7; CDR3aa: CASSLHLGSYEQYF; CDR3nt: TGCGCCAGCAGCCTTCACTTGGGCTCCTACGAGCAGTACTTC
v_gene: TRBV29-1; abundance: many; d_gene: -; j_gene: TRBJ2-2; CDR3aa: CSVGAEPWTARDTGELFF; CDR3nt: TGCAGCGTTGGAGCGGAACCTTGGACAGCCCGAGACACCGGGGAGCTGTTTTTT
v_gene: TRBV20-1; abundance: -; d_gene: TRBD1; j_gene: TRBJ2-7; CDR3aa: CSAGEGTGSYEQYF; CDR3nt: TGCAGTGCTGGGGAGGGGACAGGGTCCTACGAGCAGTACTTC
v_gene: TRBV4-3; abundance: few; d_gene: TRBD1; j_gene: TRBJ2-5; CDR3aa: CASSQELQGAGTQYF; CDR3nt: TGCGCCAGCAGCCAAGAGTTGCAGGGGGCCGGGACCCAGTACTTC
v_gene: TRBV5-1; abundance: many; d_gene: TRBD2; j_gene: TRBJ2-7; CDR3aa: CASRSGLAGADEQYF; CDR3nt: TGCGCCAGCAGATCGGGACTAGCGGGAGCTGACGAGCAGTACTTC
v_gene: TRBV5-1; abundance: -; d_gene: -; j_gene: TRBJ2-5; CDR3aa: CASSRSWWQETQYF; CDR3nt: TGCGCCAGCAGCCGATCCTGGTGGCAAGAGACCCAGTACTTC
v_gene: TRBV11-3; abundance: few; d_gene: TRBD2; j_gene: TRBJ2-1; CDR3aa: CASSVSGSLDNEQFF; CDR3nt: TGTGCCAGCAGCGTGAGCGGGAGTCTAGACAATGAGCAGTTCTTC
v_gene: TRBV4-3; abundance: -; d_gene: -; j_gene: TRBJ1-2; CDR3aa: CASSQEGRGIDGYTF; CDR3nt: TGCGCCAGCAGCCAAGAAGGTCGGGGGATCGACGGCTACACCTTC
v_gene: TRBV4-3; abundance: few; d_gene: TRBD2; j_gene: TRBJ2-2; CDR3aa: CASSQLAGSNTGELFF; CDR3nt: TGCGCCAGCAGCCAATTAGCGGGGAGTAACACCGGGGAGCTGTTTTTT
v_gene: TRBV19; abundance: few; d_gene: -; j_gene: TRBJ1-1; CDR3aa: CASSGGWTEAFF; CDR3nt: TGTGCCAGTAGTGGAGGGTGGACTGAAGCTTTCTTT
v_gene: TRBV24-1; abundance: few; d_gene: TRBD2; j_gene: TRBJ2-3; CDR3aa: CATSGRGGLLTQYF; CDR3nt: TGTGCCACCAGTGGACGGGGGGGCTTACTCACGCAGTATTTT
v_gene: TRBV28; abundance: few; d_gene: -; j_gene: TRBJ2-3; CDR3aa: CASHLGGRTDTQYF; CDR3nt: TGTGCCAGCCACTTGGGGGGCCGCACAGATACGCAGTATTTT
v_gene: TRBV30; abundance: many; d_gene: -; j_gene: TRBJ2-3; CDR3aa: CAWKTLTRGTDTQYF; CDR3nt: TGTGCCTGGAAGACTCTCACTCGGGGCACAGATACGCAGTATTTT
v_gene: TRBV7-9; abundance: few; d_gene: -; j_gene: TRBJ2-1; CDR3aa: CASSSDSNEQFF; CDR3nt: TGTGCCAGCAGCTCGGACAGCAATGAGCAGTTCTTC
v_gene: TRBV29-1; abundance: many; d_gene: TRBD1; j_gene: TRBJ2-1; CDR3aa: CSVEGGGTGGDNEQFF; CDR3nt: TGCAGCGTTGAAGGGGGCGGGACAGGTGGGGACAATGAGCAGTTCTTC
v_gene: TRBV20-1; abundance: -; d_gene: TRBD2; j_gene: TRBJ2-1; CDR3aa: CSAKRASSGRANEQFF; CDR3nt: TGCAGTGCTAAGAGAGCATCTAGCGGGAGGGCCAATGAGCAGTTCTTC
v_gene: TRBV4-2; abundance: -; d_gene: TRBD2; j_gene: TRBJ2-7; CDR3aa: CASSQDREREGLYEQYF; CDR3nt: TGTGCCAGCAGCCAAGATCGGGAGCGGGAGGGCCTTTACGAGCAGTACTTC
v_gene: TRBV20-1; abundance: -; d_gene: TRBD1; j_gene: TRBJ2-7; CDR3aa: CSARSGTGTYEQYF; CDR3nt: TGCAGTGCTAGGAGCGGGACAGGGACCTACGAGCAGTACTTC